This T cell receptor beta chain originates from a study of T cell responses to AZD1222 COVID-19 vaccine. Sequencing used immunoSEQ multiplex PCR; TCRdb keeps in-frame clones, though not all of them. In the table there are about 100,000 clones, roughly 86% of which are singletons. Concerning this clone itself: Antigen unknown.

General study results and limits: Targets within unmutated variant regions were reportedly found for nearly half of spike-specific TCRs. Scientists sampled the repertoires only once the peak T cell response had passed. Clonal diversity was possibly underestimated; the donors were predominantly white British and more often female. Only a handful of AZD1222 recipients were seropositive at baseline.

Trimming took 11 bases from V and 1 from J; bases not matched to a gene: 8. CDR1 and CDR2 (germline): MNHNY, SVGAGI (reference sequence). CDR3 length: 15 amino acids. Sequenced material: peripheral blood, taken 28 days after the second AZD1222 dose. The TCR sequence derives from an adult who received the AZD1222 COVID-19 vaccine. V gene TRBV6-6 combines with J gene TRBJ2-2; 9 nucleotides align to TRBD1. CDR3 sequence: CAGHRGRENTGELFF. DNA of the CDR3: TGTGCCGGACACAGGGGGCGCGAGAACACCGGGGAGCTGTTTTTT.